This T cell receptor (beta chain) was retrieved from a study of CXCR3-negative and CXCR3-positive naive CD8 T cells. Study-level findings and limits: Memory cells showed distinct TRBV-TRBJ patterns, while the two naive subsets matched. With CXCR3 expression partially decreased after cryopreservation, most assays relied on fresh PBMCs. Surface CD5 looked about the same in the naive subsets, so the authors worked out TCR strength from TRB CDR3 properties. Hydrophobicity was higher for TRB CDR3s found in CXCR3-positive naive cells than in CXCR3-negative naive cells.

TRB cDNA libraries were made by UMI-labeled 5' RACE. Using the 5' RACE reads, TCRdb records one entry per CDR3 protein without DNA. The sample has about 82,000 distinct CDR3 sequences. The length of the CDR3 is 16 residues. The V gene's germline CDR1 is GTSNPN and CDR2 SVGIG (reference sequence). About this clonotype: Its antigen is not identified.

The genes are TRBV30 and TRBJ2-2; TCRdb outputs TRBD2, but without DNA this stays unchecked. This sequence originates from a human donor in good health. Some clones in this sample may be carry-over from other donors' samples. Sequences were obtained from naive CXCR3- CD8+ T cells from blood. Subset given: CD45RO-CCR7+CD27+CD95- naive CD8+ T cells lacking CXCR3 (TNR3-). The chain's CDR3 is CAWSRLAGGGTGELFF.